This T cell receptor (beta chain) originates from a study of blood T cell repertoires in COVID-19. V dropped 5 bases and J dropped 14; count of bases not matched to a gene: 8. This CDR3 has 11 amino acids. Germline assignment: CDR1 SGHVS and CDR2 FQNEAQ. Produced via immunoSEQ multiplex PCR; TCRdb's table is partial and in-frame only. The profile shows over 60,000 clones, approximately 83% of them singletons. The TCR sequence derives from a middle-aged man with COVID-19, enrolled during active disease. Material for sequencing was peripheral blood. V and J are TRBV7-8 and TRBJ2-5, with TRBD1 identical over 7 bases. DNA for the CDR3: TGTGCCAGCAGCCCGGGACAGTTATACTACTTC. It encodes CASSPGQLYYF.